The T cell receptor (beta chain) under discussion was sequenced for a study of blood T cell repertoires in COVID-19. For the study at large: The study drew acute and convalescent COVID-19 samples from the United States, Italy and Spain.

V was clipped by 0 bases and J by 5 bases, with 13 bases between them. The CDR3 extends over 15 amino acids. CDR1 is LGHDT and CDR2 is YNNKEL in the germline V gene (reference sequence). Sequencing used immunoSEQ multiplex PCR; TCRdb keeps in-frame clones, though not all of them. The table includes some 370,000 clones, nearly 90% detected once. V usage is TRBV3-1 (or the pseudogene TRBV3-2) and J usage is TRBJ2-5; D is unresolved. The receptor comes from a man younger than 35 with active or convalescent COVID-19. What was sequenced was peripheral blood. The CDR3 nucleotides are TGTGCCAGCAGCCAAGATCCGTCACGCCGGGAGACCCAGTACTTC. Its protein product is CASSQDPSRRETQYF.